This entry features one T cell receptor beta chain sequence. Under the authors' procedure: Amplifying reference gene primers gave estimates of nucleated cell counts. Sequenced by immunoSEQ multiplex PCR; TCRdb stores in-frame clones only, minus some. V and J calls plus clone size are reproduced from that table; the DNA served to infer D and trimming. Among around 130,000 clones listed, around 88% were seen once. From germline, CDR1 is SGDLS and CDR2 YYNGEE. The CDR3 runs 15 residues. Losses at the gene ends were 3 bases for V and 1 base for J; bases not matched to a gene: 2. These data are taken from a study of blood T cell repertoires in COVID-19. As for the study in general: From T cells, B-cell-depleted T cells, or PBMCs came the material, which was cDNA or gDNA.

Sequenced input: peripheral blood. The TCR comes from a woman in her fifties or sixties who had recovered from COVID-19. The V and J genes are TRBV9 and TRBJ2-3; TRBD2 matches at 10 bases. CDR3 in DNA: TGTGCCAGCAGCGACACTAGCGGGGGCACAGATACGCAGTATTTT. It codes for CASSDTSGGTDTQYF.